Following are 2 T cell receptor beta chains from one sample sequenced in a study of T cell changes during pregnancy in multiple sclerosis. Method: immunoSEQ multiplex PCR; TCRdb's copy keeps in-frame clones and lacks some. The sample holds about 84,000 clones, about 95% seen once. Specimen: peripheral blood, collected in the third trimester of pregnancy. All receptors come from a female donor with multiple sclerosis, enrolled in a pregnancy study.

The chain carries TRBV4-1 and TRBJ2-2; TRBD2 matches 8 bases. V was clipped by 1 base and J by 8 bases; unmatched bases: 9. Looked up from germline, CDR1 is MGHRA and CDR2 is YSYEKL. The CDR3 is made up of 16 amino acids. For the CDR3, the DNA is TGCGCCAGCAGCCAAGCCAGCGGGGGCCGGATGGGGGAGCTGTTTTTT. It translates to CASSQASGGRMGELFF.

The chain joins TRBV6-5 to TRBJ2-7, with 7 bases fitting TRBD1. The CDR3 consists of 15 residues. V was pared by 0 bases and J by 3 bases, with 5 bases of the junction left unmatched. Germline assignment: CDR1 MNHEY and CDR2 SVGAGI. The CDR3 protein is CASSYSGQLRYEQYF. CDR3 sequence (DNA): TGTGCCAGCAGTTACTCGGGACAGCTACGCTACGAGCAGTACTTC.